At least ten counts were recorded for the clone carrying this TCR beta chain. The antigen is unknown. The entry originates in a study of T-cell reconstitution after alpha-beta-depleted transplantation in children. Study-level findings and limits: There were reportedly several hundred expanded graft clones from which alpha-beta T cells came about two months after transplant. Surviving thymic progenitors and recipient T cells were the source of high TCRbeta diversity at day 60 in some patients. From newly produced T cells came most of the T-cell counts and diversity one year after transplant.

The TCRbeta library incorporated unique molecular identifiers. TCRdb ran MiXCR on the PCR reads and lists one entry per CDR3 protein. The sample lists 200,000 to 250,000 distinct CDR3 sequences; 9.5% to 13% were seen once. CDR1 is LNHNV, CDR2 YYDKDF, per germline (reference sequence). V was clipped by 1 base and J by 4 bases, with 13 bases between them. The CDR3 spans 15 residues. This TCR was sampled from a child under three years old with acute myeloid leukemia, due to receive a stem cell transplant. The chain couples TRBV15 to TRBJ1-1, with D possibly being TRBD1 (6 bases). The sequenced sample was PBMCs, obtained before TCRalphabeta/CD19-depleted stem cell transplant. Here the CDR3 reads CATSRVGGQVTEAFF. As DNA, the CDR3 is TGTGCCACCAGCAGAGTGGGGGGGCAGGTCACTGAAGCTTTCTTT.